This entry concerns a single T cell receptor beta chain. Its antigen is not yet known. No clone much larger than this one lies a single base away; base qualities are absent. The data were taken from a study of human T cells and chemical hapten exposure (dated by TCRdb to the early 2020s). Turning to the overall study: For sensitization, 2% DPC in acetone was applied to a roughly 2 cm by roughly 2 cm area of upper inner arm skin. Throughout the approximately 25-week study period, patients were also given weekly therapeutic DPC doses on the scalp. Blood for TCR sequencing was provided by twenty-nine alopecia patients at one to four time points (pre-sensitization, 2, 6 and 24 weeks). Patch tests used Finn chambers with 0.01% DPC on the upper back, scored after 6 days by International Contact Dermatitis Research Group standards. Blood samples were taken from patients before sensitization (week 0) and then at 2, 6 and about 24 weeks after DPC sensitization. Libraries were pooled for sequencing, and per-sample TCR yields varied mainly because of small differences in library volumes within the pool. The patient cohort, mostly female, included alopecia areata with under or over 50% scalp involvement, alopecia totalis and alopecia universalis. This study followed changes in the peripheral blood TCR repertoire in vivo during primary and secondary sensitization of alopecia patients to the hapten diphenylcyclopropenone (DPC).

The germline ends are 14 bases apart after V is trimmed by 5 bases and J by 3 bases. The CDR3 numbers 15 residues from cysteine through phenylalanine. The DNA shown is the 45-base CDR3, in frame from base 1. Taken from the germline V gene (reference sequence), the CDR1 and CDR2 loops are MNHEY and SMNVEV. In the paper's terms, the time point label means: patch test 2, 6 weeks after DPC sensitization. Taken with the paper, the label for treatment or condition translates to: therapeutic diphenylcyclopropenone sensitization with weekly scalp DPC. At each patch-test visit, blood was drawn before the patch test was applied. Patients were considered eligible if aged 18 to 70, diagnosed with alopecia and deemed suitable for DPC therapy, and patients were excluded if pregnant. Total RNA was extracted from unfractionated whole blood collected in Tempus Blood RNA tubes. The method behind the library was RACE. TCRdb shows the sequencer as NextSeq 500. During library preparation, unique molecular identifiers were attached to individual cDNA molecules so that TCRs could be counted in a quantitative, reproducible way. From each blood RNA sample, both TCR alpha and TCR beta chains were sequenced. In the source study's methods: Samples had a median of about 90,000 TCRs, with a range from roughly 23,224 to 700,000. V, J and CDR3 annotation of the TCR reads was performed with the Decombinator software suite. For PS versus PT1 abundance plots, all samples were subsampled to the same number of TCRs (28,000). TCRs were defined as expanded if absent before sensitization and observed at least eight times at the 2-week time point. TCRdb trimmed the raw reads at Q25, called clones with MiXCR and kept productive beta chains. Records with the same CDR3 protein are collapsed into one entry carrying the most frequent genes and DNA. The V and J calls and clone size come from TCRdb's table, not from the authors' own analysis. The sample has 75,000 to 100,000 distinct CDR3 sequences on record, 9.3% of them singletons. The top ten clones comprise just over 2% of the sample.

What the study reported, not specific to this receptor: Repeated subsampling changed both the strength of the expansion versus patch-test correlation and the threshold at which that correlation became significant. Patch test score correlated positively with the number of PT1 expanded TCRs, reaching significance at thresholds 8, 16 and 32 but not at 4. DPC sensitization did not change how many TCRs were above 1 in 1000 frequency, and no evidence was found of alterations in global repertoire structure. Because every patient had alopecia, a presumed autoimmune disease, the patients' immune response might differ from that of healthy individuals. Expanded TCRs formed significantly more large CDR3 similarity clusters than pre-sensitization or healthy control sets, consistent with antigen-driven responses.

This sample comprised whole blood, obtained in connection with sensitization to the hapten diphenylcyclopropenone (DPC). The chain is encoded by TRBV27 joined to TRBJ2-1; the D gene identity is not certain. The receptor was derived from a woman in her 40s with alopecia areata. Some clones in this sample may be carry-over from other donors' samples. The DNA reads TGTGCCAGCAGTCCACTTGAGACGGACTACAATGAGCAGTTCTTC. The translation is CASSPLETDYNEQFF.